The entry below gives a single T cell receptor beta chain sequence along with its context. Antigen specificity is unknown. It may be a read error: a sequence one base away is much more abundant. This entry is derived from a study of glioma-infiltrating T cells. General study results and limits: Above-expected tissue-blood divergence occurred in all gliomas, most in low-grade ones.

The CDR3 is 13 residues long. The germline V gene has CDR1 MNHEY and CDR2 SMNVEV (reference sequence). The iRepertoire nested amplicon-rescue multiplex PCR amplified TCR alpha and beta CDR3s from RNA. MiXCR, applied by TCRdb to the multiplex PCR reads, yields one record per CDR3 protein. Among about 410,000 distinct CDR3 sequences listed, roughly 41% were seen once. Sequenced input: glioma tissue, nonneoplastic brain tissue, or PBMCs (not recorded which). The chain carries TRBV27 and TRBJ2-7; no clear D gene. This TCR was sampled from a human donor with low-grade glioma or glioblastoma, undergoing nonglioma brain surgery, or in good health (not recorded which). The CDR3 protein is CASSFLDSYEHYF. The CDR3 DNA reads TGTGCCAGCAGTTTTTTGGATTCCTACGAGCACTACTTC.